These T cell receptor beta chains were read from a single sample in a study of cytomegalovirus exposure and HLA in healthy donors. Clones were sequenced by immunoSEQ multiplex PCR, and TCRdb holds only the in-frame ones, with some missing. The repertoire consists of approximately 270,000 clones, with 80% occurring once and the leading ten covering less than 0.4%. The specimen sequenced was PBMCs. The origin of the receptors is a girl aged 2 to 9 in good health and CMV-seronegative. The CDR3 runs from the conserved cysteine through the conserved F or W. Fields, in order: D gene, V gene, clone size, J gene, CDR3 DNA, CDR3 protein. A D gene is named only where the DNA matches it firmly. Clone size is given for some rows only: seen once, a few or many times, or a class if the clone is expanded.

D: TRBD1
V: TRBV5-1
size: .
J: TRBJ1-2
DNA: TGCGCCAGCAGACGAGTACAGGGGGCGGGATATGGCTACACCTTC
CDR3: CASRRVQGAGYGYTF

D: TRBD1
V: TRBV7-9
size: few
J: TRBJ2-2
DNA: TGTGCCAGCAGTCATATAAGGACAGGGGACACCGGGGAGCTGTTTTTT
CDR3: CASSHIRTGDTGELFF

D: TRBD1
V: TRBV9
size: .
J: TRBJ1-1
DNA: TGTGCCAGCAGCTCAAGTGGAACCCCAGGGGGAGCTTTCTTT
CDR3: CASSSSGTPGGAFF

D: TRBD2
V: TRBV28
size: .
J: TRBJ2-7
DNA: TGTGCCAGCAGTTACGCTAGCGGCCGTGGGGAGCAGTACTTC
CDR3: CASSYASGRGEQYF

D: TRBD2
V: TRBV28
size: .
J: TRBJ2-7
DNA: TGTGCCAGCAGTTTCCCGACTAGCGGGACCATCCAAACCTACGAGCAGTACTTC
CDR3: CASSFPTSGTIQTYEQYF

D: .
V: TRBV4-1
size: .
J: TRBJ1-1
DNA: TGCGCCAGCAGCCAAGGCAAGGCGGTAACTGAAGCTTTCTTT
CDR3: CASSQGKAVTEAFF

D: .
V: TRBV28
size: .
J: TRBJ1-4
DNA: TGTGCCAGCAACCCCCTCGGACAGAACCTTGAAAAACTGTTTTTT
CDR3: CASNPLGQNLEKLFF

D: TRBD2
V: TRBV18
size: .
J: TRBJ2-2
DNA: TGTGCCAGCTCTCCCCAACGGGGGGGCAACACCGGGGAGCTGTTTTTT
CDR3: CASSPQRGGNTGELFF

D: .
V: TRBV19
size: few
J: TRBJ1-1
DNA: TGTGCCAGTAGTATCTTTTCTCGGAACACTGAAGCTTTCTTT
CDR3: CASSIFSRNTEAFF

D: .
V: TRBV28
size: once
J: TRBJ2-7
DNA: TGTGCCAGCAGAAACACCTTATCCTACGAGCAGTACTTC
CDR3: CASRNTLSYEQYF

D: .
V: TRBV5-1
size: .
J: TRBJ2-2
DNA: TGCGCCAGCAGCTTGAAGACAGACCTGAACACCGGGGAGCTGTTTTTT
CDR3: CASSLKTDLNTGELFF

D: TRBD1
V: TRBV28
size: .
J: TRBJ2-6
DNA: TGTGCCAGCACCGACAGGGGGCACAGGGCCAACGTCCTGACTTTC
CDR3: CASTDRGHRANVLTF

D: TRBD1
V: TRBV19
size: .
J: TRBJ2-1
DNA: TGTGCCAGTAGTCGGCGACAGGGACCCTACAATGAGCAGTTCTTC
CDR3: CASSRRQGPYNEQFF

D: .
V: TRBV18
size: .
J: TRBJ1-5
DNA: TGTGCCAGCTCCCTTGACAGTAGCAATCAGCCCCAGCATTTT
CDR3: CASSLDSSNQPQHF

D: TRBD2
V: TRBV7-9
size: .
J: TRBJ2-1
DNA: TGTGCCAGCAGCCCGACTAGCGGGAGGGCCGGTGAGCAGTTCTTC
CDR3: CASSPTSGRAGEQFF

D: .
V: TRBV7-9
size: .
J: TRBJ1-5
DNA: TGTTCCAGCAGCTTAGGAGGGTCTTGGGGAAATCAGCCCCAGCATTTT
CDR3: CSSSLGGSWGNQPQHF

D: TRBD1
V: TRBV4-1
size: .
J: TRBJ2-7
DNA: TGCGCCAGCAGCCAAGTTGGTAAACAGGGGTATTACGAGCAGTACTTC
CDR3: CASSQVGKQGYYEQYF

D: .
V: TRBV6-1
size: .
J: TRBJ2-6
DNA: TGTGCCAGCAGTGACCATAGCTCTGGGGCCAACGTCCTGACTTTC
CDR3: CASSDHSSGANVLTF

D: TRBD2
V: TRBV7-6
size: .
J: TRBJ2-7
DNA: TGTGCCAGCACCCGAAGGCCGGGACCAAGGGTAGCGGGGACACGCTACGAGCAGTACTTC
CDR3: CASTRRPGPRVAGTRYEQYF

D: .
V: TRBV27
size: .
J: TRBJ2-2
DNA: TGTGCCAGCAGTCGGAGCTTGAACACCGGGGAGCTGTTTTTT
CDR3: CASSRSLNTGELFF

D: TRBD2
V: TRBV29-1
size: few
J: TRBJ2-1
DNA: TGCAGCGTTGAAATGGGACTAGGAAATGAGCAGTTCTTC
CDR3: CSVEMGLGNEQFF

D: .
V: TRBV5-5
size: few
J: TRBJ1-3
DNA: TGTGCCAGCAGCTTGTTGGTGAGCTCTGGAAACACCATATATTTT
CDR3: CASSLLVSSGNTIYF

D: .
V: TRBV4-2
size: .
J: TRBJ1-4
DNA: TGTGCCAGCAGCCAAGGTGGCGGCTCCTTTGCAACTAATGAAAAACTGTTTTTT
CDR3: CASSQGGGSFATNEKLFF

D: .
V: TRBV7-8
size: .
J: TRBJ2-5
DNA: TGTGCCAGCAGCGGGAACAATATAGGCCCCCCGGGGGGCGATGGGACCCAGTACTTC
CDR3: CASSGNNIGPPGGDGTQYF

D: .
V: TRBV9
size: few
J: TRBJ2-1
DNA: TGTGCCAGCGAAAGCCACTACTTTGAGCAGTTCTTC
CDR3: CASESHYFEQFF

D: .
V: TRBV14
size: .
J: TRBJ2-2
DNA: TGTGCCAGCAGGCGGGACTTCAACACCGGGGAGCTGTTTTTT
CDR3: CASRRDFNTGELFF

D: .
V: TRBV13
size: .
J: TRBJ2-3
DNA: TGTGCCAGCAGCCCAGTGGGGGCGGGGGCGCAGTATTTT
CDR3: CASSPVGAGAQYF

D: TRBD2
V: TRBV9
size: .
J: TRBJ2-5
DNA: TGTGCCAGCAGCCCCAACAGCGGGGGTCAAGAGACCCAGTACTTC
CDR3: CASSPNSGGQETQYF

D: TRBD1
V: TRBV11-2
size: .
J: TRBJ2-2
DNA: TGTGCCAGCAGCTTGTGGACAGGTCGGAACACCGGGGAGCTGTTTTTT
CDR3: CASSLWTGRNTGELFF

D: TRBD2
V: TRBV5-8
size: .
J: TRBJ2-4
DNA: TGTGCCAGCAGCTTGGCGGGAACTAGCGGGGGTCTAGCCAAAAACATTCAGTACTTC
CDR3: CASSLAGTSGGLAKNIQYF

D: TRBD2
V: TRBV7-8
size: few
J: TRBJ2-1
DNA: TGTGCCAGCAGCTTAGGGGCCGGGACTAGTAACCCCAGCTACAATGAGCAGTTCTTC
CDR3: CASSLGAGTSNPSYNEQFF

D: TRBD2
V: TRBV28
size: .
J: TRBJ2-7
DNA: TGTGCCAGCAGGCAACCCGGGACTAGCGGCTACGAGCAGTACTTC
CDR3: CASRQPGTSGYEQYF

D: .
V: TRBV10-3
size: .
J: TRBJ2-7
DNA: TGTGCCATCAGCGACGGGACTTACTCTTACGAGCAGTACTTC
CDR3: CAISDGTYSYEQYF

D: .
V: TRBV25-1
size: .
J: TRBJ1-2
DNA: TGTGCCAGCAGTCCTCTATTGGACAGCCTCTATGGCTACACCTTC
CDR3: CASSPLLDSLYGYTF

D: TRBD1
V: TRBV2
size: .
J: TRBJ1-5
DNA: TGTGCCAGCAGTCAGGACAGGGGGGAGAATCAGCCCCAGCATTTT
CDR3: CASSQDRGENQPQHF

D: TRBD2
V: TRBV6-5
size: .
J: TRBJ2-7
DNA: TGTGCCAGCAGTTACTCGCGCGGGGGCTCCTACGAGCAGTACTTC
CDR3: CASSYSRGGSYEQYF

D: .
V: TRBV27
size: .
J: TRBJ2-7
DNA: TGTGCCAGCAGTTCGGGTGGGTCTATCGGTTACGAGCAGTACTTC
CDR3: CASSSGGSIGYEQYF

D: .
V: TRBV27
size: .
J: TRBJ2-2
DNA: TGTGCCACCCGTCCCGTCAACACCGGGGAGCTGTTTTTT
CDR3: CATRPVNTGELFF

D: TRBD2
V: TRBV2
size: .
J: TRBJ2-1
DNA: TGTGCCAGTCCGGGACTAGCAAGATTGAATGAGCAGTTCTTC
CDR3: CASPGLARLNEQFF

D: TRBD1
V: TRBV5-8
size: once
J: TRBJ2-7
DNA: TGTGCCAGCTACCGACAGGGTTCCTCCTACGAGCAGTACTTC
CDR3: CASYRQGSSYEQYF

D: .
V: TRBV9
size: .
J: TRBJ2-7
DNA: TGTGCCAGCAGCCCCCAAACCTACGAGCAGTACTTC
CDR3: CASSPQTYEQYF

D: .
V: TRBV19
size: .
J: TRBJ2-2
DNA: TGTGCCAGTAACGGACAGATCACCGGGGAGCTGTTTTTT
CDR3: CASNGQITGELFF

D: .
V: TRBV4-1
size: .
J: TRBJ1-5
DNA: TGCGCCAGCAGCCCAGGGATGCCCAATCAGCCCCAGCATTTT
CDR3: CASSPGMPNQPQHF

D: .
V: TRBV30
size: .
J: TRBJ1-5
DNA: TGTGCCTGGAGTAGGGGAATGGGTCAGCCCCAGCATTTT
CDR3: CAWSRGMGQPQHF

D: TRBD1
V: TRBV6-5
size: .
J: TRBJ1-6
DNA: TGTGCCAGCAGTTCGCGAGGGGGCCCAGGATCACCCCTCCACTTT
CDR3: CASSSRGGPGSPLHF

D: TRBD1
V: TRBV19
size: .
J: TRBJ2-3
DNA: TGTGCCAGTAGTACGCCGGGACAGGGCATCGATACGCAGTATTTT
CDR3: CASSTPGQGIDTQYF

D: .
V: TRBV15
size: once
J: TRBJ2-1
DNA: TGTGCCACCAGCAGAGATATGGGGCGTTTTGAGCAGTTCTTC
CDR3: CATSRDMGRFEQFF

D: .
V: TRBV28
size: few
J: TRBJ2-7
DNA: TGTGCCAGCAGTTTACCCTACGGGAGAGCCTACGAGCAGTACTTC
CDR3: CASSLPYGRAYEQYF

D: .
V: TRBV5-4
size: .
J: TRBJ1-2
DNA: TGTGCCAGCACCCGAACAGGGTATGGCTACACCTTC
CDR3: CASTRTGYGYTF

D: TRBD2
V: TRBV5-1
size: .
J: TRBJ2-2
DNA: TGCGCCAGCAGCGCAGCTAGCGGGAGTATGGCCGGGGAGCTGTTTTTT
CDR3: CASSAASGSMAGELFF

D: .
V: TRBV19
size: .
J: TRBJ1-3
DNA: TGTGCCAGTAGTATGTTTCTATGGAACACCATATATTTT
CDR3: CASSMFLWNTIYF

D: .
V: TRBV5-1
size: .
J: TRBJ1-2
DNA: TGCGCCAGCAGCCTCAGGTTCGCTAACTATGGCTACACCTTC
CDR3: CASSLRFANYGYTF

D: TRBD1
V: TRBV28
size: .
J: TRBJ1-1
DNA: TGTGCCAGCAGTCACCGACAGGGAATGAACACTGAAGCTTTCTTT
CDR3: CASSHRQGMNTEAFF

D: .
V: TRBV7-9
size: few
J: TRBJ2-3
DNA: TGTGCCAGCAGCTTCCGCTGGTCGGGGACAGATACGCAGTATTTT
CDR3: CASSFRWSGTDTQYF

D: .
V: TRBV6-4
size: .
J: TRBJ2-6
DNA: TGTGCCAGCAGTATAGACTCTGGGGCCAACGTCCTGACTTTC
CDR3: CASSIDSGANVLTF

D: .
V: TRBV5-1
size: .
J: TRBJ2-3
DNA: TGCGCCAGCAGCTTGCCAGGGTCAGATACGCAGTATTTT
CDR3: CASSLPGSDTQYF

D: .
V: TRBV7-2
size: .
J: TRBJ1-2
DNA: TGTGCCAGCAGCTCCCGGCCCGGAGCCATTCTATCGCCTAACTATGGCTACACCTTC
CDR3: CASSSRPGAILSPNYGYTF